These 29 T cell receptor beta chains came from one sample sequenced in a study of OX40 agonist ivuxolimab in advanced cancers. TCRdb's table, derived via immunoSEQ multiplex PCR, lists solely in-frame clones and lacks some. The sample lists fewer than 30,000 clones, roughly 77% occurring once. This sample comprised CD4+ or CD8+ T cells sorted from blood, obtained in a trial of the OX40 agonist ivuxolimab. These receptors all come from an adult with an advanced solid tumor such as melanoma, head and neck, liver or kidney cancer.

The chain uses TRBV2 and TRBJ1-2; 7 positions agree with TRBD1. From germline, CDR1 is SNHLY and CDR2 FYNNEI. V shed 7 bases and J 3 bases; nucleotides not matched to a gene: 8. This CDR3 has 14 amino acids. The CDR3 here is CASMVGGAYYGYTF. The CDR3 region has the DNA TGTGCCAGCATGGTAGGGGGCGCCTACTATGGCTACACCTTC.

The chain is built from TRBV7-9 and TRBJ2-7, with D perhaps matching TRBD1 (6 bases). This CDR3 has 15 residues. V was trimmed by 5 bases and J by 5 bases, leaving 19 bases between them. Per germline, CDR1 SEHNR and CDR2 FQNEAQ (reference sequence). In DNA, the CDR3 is TGTGCCAGCAGCCCGACGACAGGTTTCTTCGACGAGCAGTACTTC. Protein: CASSPTTGFFDEQYF.

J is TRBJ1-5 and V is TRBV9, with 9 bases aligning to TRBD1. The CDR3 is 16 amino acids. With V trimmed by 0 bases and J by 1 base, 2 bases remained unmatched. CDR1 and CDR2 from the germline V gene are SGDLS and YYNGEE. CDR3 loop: CASSVVDRGSNQPQHF. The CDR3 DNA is TGTGCCAGCAGCGTAGTGGACAGGGGAAGCAATCAGCCCCAGCATTTT.

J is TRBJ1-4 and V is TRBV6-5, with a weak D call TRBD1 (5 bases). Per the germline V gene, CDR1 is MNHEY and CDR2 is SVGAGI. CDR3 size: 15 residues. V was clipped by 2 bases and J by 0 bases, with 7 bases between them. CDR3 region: CASSYGGSTNEKLFF. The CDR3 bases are TGTGCCAGCAGTTACGGGGGTTCAACTAATGAAAAACTGTTTTTT.

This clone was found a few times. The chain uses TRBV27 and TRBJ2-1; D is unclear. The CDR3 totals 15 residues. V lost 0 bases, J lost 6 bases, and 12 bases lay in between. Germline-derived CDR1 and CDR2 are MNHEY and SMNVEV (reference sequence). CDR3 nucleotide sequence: TGTGCCAGCAGTTTATCGGCCTTCGGTGTCAATGAGCAGTTCTTC. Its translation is CASSLSAFGVNEQFF.

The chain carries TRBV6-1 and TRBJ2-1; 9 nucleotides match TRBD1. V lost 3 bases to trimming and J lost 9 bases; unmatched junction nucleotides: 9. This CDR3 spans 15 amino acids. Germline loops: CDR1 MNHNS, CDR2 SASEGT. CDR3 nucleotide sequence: TGTGCCAGCAGTGATGTGGGACAGGGTAATCGTGAGCAGTTCTTC. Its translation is CASSDVGQGNREQFF.

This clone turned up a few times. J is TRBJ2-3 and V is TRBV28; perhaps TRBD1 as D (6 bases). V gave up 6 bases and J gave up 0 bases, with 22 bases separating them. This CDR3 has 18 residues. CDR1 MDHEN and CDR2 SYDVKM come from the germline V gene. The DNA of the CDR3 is TGTGCCAGCAGACCGCCTTCGACAGGCTCCTATAGCACAGATACGCAGTATTTT. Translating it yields CASRPPSTGSYSTDTQYF.

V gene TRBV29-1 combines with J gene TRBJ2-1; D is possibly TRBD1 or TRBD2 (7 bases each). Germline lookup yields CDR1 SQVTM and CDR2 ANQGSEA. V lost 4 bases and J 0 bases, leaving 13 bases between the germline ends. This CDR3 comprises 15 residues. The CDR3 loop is CSVGGGQSSYNEQFF. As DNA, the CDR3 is TGCAGCGTTGGCGGGGGACAGAGCTCCTACAATGAGCAGTTCTTC.

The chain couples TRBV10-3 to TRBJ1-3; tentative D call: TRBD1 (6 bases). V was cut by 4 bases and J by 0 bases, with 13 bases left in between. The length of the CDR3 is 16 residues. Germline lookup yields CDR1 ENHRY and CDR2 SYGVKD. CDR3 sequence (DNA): TGTGCCATCAGTGGTAGGGCAGGGGACTCTGGAAACACCATATATTTT. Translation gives CAISGRAGDSGNTIYF.

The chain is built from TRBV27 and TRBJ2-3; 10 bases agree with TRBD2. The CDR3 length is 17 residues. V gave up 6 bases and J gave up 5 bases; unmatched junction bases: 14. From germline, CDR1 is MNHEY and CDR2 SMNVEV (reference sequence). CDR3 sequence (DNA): TGTGCCAGCAGCCGAGGGAGAGCGGGAGGGCCTGGAGATACGCAGTATTTT. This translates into CASSRGRAGGPGDTQYF.

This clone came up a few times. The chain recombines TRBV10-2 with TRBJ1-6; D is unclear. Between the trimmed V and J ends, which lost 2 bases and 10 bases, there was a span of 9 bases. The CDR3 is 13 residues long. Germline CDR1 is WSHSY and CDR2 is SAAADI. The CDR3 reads CASSEGQNSPLHF. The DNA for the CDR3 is TGCGCCAGCAGTGAGGGGCAAAACTCACCCCTCCACTTT.

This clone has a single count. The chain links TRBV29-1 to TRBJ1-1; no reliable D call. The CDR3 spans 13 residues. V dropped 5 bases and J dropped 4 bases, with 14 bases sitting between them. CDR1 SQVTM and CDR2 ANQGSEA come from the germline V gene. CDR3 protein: CSVREREGTEAFF. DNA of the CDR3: TGCAGCGTTCGGGAGAGGGAGGGCACTGAAGCTTTCTTT. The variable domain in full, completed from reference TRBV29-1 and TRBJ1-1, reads SAVISQKPSRDICQRGTSLTIQCQVDSQVTMMFWYRQQPGQSLTLIATANQGSEATYESGFVIDKFPISRPNLTFSTLTVSNMSPEDSSIYLCSVREREGTEAFFGQGTRLTVV.

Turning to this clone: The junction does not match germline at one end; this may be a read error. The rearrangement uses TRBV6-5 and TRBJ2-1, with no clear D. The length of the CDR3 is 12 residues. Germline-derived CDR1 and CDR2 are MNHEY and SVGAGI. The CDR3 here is CAGSRSGNEQFF. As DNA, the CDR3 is TGTGCCGGCAGTCGGTCCGGCAATGAGCAGTTCTTC.

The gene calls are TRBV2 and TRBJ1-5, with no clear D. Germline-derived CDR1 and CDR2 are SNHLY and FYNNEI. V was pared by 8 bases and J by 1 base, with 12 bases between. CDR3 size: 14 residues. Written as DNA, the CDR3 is TGTGCCAGCGAAACCGGGGAAAGCAATCAGCCCCAGCATTTT. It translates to CASETGESNQPQHF.

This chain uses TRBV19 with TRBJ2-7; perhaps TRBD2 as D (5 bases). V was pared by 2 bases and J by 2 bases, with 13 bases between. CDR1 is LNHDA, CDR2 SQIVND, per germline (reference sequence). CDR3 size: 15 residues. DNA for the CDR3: TGTGCCAGTAGTATACGGGGTGGGGTCCCCTACGAGCAGTACTTC. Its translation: CASSIRGGVPYEQYF. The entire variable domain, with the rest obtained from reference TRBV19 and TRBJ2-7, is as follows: DGGITQSPKYLFRKEGQNVTLSCEQNLNHDAMYWYRQDPGQGLRLIYYSQIVNDFQKGDIAEGYSVSREKKESFPLTVTSAQKNPTAFYLCASSIRGGVPYEQYFGPGTRLTVT.

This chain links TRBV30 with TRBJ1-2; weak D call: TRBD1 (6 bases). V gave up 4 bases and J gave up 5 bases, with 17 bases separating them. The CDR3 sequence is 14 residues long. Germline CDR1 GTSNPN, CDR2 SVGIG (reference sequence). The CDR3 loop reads CAWTLPGTSYGYTF. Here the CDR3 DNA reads TGTGCCTGGACCCTACCGGGGACATCTTATGGCTACACCTTC.

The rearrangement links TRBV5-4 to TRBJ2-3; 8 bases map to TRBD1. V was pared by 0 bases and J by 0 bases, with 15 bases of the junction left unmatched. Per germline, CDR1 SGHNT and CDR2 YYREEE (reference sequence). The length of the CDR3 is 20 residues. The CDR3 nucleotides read TGTGCCAGCAGCTTGGAATTTATTGCCGGGACAGGAACTAGCACAGATACGCAGTATTTT. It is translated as CASSLEFIAGTGTSTDTQYF. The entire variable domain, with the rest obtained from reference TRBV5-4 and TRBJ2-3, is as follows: ETGVTQSPTHLIKTRGQQVTLRCSSQSGHNTVSWYQQALGQGPQFIFQYYREEENGRGNFPPRFSGLQFPNYSSELNVNALELDDSALYLCASSLEFIAGTGTSTDTQYFGPGTRLTVL.

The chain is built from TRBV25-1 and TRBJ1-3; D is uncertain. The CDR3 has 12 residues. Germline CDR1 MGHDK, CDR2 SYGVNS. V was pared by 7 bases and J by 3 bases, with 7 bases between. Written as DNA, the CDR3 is TGTGCCAGCACCATTGATGGAAACACCATATATTTT. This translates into CASTIDGNTIYF.

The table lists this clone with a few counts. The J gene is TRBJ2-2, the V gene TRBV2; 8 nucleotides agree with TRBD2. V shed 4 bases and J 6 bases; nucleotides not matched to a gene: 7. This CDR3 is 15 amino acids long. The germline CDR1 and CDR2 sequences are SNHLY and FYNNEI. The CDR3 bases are TGTGCCAGCAGTGGAAGCGGGAGTATGGCCGGGGAGCTGTTTTTT. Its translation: CASSGSGSMAGELFF.

The CDR3 DNA follows: TGTGCCAGCAGCCAGGACCGCTACGAGCAGTACTTC. Amino acids: CASSQDRYEQYF. J is TRBJ2-7 and V is TRBV5-6; no clear D. CDR3 size: 12 residues. V was clipped by 4 bases and J by 3 bases, with 8 bases between them. Germline CDR1 and CDR2: SGHDT and YYEEEE.

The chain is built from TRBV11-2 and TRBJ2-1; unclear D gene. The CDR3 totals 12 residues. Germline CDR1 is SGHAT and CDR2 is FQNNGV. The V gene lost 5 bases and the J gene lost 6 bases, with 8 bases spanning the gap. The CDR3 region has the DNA TGTGCCAGCAGCCCCCAGTTCAATGAGCAGTTCTTC. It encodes CASSPQFNEQFF.

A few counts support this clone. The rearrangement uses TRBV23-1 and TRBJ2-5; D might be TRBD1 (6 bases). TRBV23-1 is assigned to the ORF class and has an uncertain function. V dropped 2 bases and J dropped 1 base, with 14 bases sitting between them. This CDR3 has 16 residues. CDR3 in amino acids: CASSQPPGHLQETQYF. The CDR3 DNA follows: TGCGCCAGCAGTCAACCCCCGGGACACCTCCAAGAGACCCAGTACTTC.

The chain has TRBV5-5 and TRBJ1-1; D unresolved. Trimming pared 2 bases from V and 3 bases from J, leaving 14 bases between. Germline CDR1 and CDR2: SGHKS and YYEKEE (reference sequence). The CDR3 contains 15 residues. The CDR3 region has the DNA TGTGCCAGCAGCTTTAACGGTATTATAGACACTGAAGCTTTCTTT. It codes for CASSFNGIIDTEAFF. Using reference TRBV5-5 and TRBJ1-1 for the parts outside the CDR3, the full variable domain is DAGVTQSPTHLIKTRGQQVTLRCSPISGHKSVSWYQQVLGQGPQFIFQYYEKEERGRGNFPDRFSARQFPNYSSELNVNALLLGDSALYLCASSFNGIIDTEAFFGQGTRLTVV.

The CDR3: CASSPDSYNEQFF. DNA of the CDR3: TGTGCCAGCAGCCCAGACAGTTACAATGAGCAGTTCTTC. The chain uses TRBV13 and TRBJ2-1; the D gene is possibly TRBD1 (5 bases). The CDR3 extends over 13 amino acids. V was pared by 5 bases and J by 4 bases, with 9 bases between. CDR1 is PRHDT, CDR2 FYEKMQ, per germline (reference sequence).

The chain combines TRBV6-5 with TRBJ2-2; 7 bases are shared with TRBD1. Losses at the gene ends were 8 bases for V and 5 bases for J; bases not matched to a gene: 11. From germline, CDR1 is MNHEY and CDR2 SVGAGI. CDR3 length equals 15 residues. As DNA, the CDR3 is TGTGCCAGCCGAACCGACAGGGCATATACCGGGGAGCTGTTTTTT. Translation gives CASRTDRAYTGELFF.

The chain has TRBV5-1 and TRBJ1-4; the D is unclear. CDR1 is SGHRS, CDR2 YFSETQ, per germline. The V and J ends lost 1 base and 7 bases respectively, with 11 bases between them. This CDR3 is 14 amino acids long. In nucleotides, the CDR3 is TGCGCCAGCAGCTTGAAGTCCCCGGGTGAAAAACTGTTTTTT. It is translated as CASSLKSPGEKLFF.

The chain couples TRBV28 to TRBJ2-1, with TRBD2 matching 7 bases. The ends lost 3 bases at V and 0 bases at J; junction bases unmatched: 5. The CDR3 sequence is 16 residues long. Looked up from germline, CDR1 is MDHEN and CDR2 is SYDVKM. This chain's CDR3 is CASSFLGGSSYNEQFF. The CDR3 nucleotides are TGTGCCAGCAGTTTTCTCGGCGGGAGCTCCTACAATGAGCAGTTCTTC.

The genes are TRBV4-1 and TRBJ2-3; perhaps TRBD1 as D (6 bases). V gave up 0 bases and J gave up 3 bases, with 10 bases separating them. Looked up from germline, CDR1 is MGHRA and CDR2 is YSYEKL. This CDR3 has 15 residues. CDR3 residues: CASSQDAGATDTQYF. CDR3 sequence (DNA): TGCGCCAGCAGCCAAGATGCAGGGGCGACAGATACGCAGTATTTT.

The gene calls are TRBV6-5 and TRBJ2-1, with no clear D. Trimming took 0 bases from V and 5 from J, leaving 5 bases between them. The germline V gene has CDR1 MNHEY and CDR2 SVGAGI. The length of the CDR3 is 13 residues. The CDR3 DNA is TGTGCCAGCAGTTACTCAGTCCACAATGAGCAGTTCTTC. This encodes CASSYSVHNEQFF.